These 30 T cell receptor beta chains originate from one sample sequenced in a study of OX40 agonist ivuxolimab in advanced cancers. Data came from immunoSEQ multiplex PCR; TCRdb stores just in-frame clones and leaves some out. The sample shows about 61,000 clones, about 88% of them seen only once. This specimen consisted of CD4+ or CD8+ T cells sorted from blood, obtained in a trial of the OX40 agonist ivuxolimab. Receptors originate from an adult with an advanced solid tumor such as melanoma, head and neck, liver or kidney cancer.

CDR3 DNA sequence: TGCAGCGTTGACCCCATCCGGGGTAGCACTGAAGCTTTCTTT. It codes for CSVDPIRGSTEAFF. The chain carries TRBV29-1 and TRBJ1-1; D ambiguous. Trimming shortened V by 3 bases and J by 4 bases, and 15 bases separated the two germline ends. Looked up from germline, CDR1 is SQVTM and CDR2 is ANQGSEA. The CDR3 extends over 14 amino acids.

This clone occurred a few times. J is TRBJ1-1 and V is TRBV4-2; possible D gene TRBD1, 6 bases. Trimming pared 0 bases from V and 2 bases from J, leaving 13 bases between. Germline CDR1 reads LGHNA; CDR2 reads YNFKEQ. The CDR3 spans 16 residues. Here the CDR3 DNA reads TGTGCCAGCAGCCAAGATGCAGGGGATACAAACACTGAAGCTTTCTTT. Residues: CASSQDAGDTNTEAFF.

The CDR3 spells CASSRTAVYPYGYTF. The CDR3, as DNA: TGTGCCAGCTCACGGACAGCCGTATATCCCTATGGCTACACCTTC. V usage is TRBV18 and J usage is TRBJ1-2; D possibly corresponds to TRBD1 (6 bases). Trimming cost V 4 bases and J 4 bases, with 16 bases left between them. The CDR3 is made up of 15 amino acids. The germline gives CDR1 KGHSH, CDR2 LQKENI.

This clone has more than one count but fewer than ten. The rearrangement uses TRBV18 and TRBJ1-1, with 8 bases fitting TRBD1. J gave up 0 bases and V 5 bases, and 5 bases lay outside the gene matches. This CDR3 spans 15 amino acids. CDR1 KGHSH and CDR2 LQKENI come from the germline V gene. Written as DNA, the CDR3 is TGTGCCAGCTCAGCTGACAGGGGCATGAACACTGAAGCTTTCTTT. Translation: CASSADRGMNTEAFF.

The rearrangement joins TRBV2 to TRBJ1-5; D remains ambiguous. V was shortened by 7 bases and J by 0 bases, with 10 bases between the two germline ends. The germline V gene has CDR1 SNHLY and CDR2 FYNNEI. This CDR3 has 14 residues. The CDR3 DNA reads TGTGCCAGCATCGAGGATAATAGCAATCAGCCCCAGCATTTT. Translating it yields CASIEDNSNQPQHF. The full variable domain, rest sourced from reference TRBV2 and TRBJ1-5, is EPEVTQTPSHQVTQMGQEVILRCVPISNHLYFYWYRQILGQKVEFLVSFYNNEISEKSEIFDDQFSVERPDGSNFTLKIRSTKLEDSAMYFCASIEDNSNQPQHFGDGTRLSIL.

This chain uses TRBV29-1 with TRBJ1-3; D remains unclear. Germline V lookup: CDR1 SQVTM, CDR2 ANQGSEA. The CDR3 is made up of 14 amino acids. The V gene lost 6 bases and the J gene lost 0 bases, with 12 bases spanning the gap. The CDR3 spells CSVTVQNSGNTIYF. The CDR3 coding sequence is TGCAGCGTGACGGTTCAGAACTCTGGAAACACCATATATTTT.

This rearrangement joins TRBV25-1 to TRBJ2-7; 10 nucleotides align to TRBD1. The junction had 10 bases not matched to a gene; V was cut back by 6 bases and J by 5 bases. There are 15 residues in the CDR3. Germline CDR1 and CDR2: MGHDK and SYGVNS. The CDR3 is CASSHMGQGLHEQYF. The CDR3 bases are TGTGCCAGCAGCCACATGGGACAGGGGTTACACGAGCAGTACTTC.

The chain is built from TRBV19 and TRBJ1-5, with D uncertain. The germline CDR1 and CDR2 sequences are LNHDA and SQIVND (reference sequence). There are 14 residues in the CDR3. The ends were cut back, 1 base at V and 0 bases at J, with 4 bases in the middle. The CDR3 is CASSIGYSNQPQHF. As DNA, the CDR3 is TGTGCCAGTAGTATAGGTTATAGCAATCAGCCCCAGCATTTT.

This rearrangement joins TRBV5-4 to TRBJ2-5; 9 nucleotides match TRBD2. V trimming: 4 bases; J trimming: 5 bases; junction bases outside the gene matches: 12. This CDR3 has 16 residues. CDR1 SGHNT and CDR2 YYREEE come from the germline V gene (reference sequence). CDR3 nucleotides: TGTGCCAGCAGCCCTGGTCGGGCCAGCGGGGGGGAGACCCAGTACTTC. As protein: CASSPGRASGGETQYF.

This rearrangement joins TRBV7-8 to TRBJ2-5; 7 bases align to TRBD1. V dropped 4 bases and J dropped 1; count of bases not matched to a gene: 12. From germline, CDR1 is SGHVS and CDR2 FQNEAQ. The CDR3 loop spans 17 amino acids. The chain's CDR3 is CASSSSGFWDSQETQYF. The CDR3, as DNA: TGTGCCAGCAGCTCCAGTGGATTCTGGGACAGCCAAGAGACCCAGTACTTC.

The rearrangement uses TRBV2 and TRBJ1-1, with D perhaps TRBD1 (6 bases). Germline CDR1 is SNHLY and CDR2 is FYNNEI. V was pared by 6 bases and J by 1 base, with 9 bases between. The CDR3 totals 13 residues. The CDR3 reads CASRKGGNTEAFF. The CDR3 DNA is TGTGCCAGCAGAAAAGGGGGGAACACTGAAGCTTTCTTT.

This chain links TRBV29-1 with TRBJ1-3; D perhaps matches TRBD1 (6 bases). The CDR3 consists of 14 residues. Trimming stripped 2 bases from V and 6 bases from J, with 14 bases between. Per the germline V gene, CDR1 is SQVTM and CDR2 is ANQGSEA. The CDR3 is CSVEREGQENTIYF. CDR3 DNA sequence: TGCAGCGTTGAACGGGAGGGACAAGAAAACACCATATATTTT.

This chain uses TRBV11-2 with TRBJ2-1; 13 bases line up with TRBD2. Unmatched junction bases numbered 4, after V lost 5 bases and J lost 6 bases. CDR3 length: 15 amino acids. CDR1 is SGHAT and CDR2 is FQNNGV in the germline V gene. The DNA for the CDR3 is TGTGCCAGCAGCGCTACTAGCGGGGGGGCCAATGAGCAGTTCTTC. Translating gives CASSATSGGANEQFF.

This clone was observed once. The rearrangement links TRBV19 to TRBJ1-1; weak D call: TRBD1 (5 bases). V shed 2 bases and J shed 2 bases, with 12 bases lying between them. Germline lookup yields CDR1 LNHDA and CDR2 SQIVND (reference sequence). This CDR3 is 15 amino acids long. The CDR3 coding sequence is TGTGCCAGTAGTATATCCGGGGCTCTCAACACTGAAGCTTTCTTT. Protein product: CASSISGALNTEAFF. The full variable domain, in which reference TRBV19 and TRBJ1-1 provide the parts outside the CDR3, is DGGITQSPKYLFRKEGQNVTLSCEQNLNHDAMYWYRQDPGQGLRLIYYSQIVNDFQKGDIAEGYSVSREKKESFPLTVTSAQKNPTAFYLCASSISGALNTEAFFGQGTRLTVV.

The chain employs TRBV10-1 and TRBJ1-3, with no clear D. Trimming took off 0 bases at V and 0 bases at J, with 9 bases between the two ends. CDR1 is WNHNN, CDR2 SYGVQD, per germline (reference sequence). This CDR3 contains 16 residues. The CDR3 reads CASSESLGSSGNTIYF. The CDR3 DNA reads TGCGCCAGCAGTGAGTCTCTGGGCAGCTCTGGAAACACCATATATTTT.

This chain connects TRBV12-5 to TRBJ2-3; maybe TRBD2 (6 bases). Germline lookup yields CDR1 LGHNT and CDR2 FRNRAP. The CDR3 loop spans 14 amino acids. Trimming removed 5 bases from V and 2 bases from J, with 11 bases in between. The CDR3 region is CASGGGAYTDTQYF. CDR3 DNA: TGTGCTAGTGGTGGCGGGGCCTACACAGATACGCAGTATTTT.

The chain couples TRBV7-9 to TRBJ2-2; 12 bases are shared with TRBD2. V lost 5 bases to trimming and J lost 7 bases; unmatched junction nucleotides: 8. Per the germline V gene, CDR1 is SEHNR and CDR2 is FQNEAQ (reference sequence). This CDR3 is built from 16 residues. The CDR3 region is CASSPRTSGVGGELFF. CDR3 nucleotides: TGTGCCAGCAGCCCTAGGACTAGCGGGGTCGGCGGGGAGCTGTTTTTT.

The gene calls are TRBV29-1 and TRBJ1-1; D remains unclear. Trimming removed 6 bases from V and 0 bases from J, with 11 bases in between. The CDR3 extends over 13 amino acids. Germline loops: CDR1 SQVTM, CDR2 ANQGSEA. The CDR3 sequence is CSVNRDVNTEAFF. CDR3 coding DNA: TGCAGCGTCAACCGGGATGTGAACACTGAAGCTTTCTTT.

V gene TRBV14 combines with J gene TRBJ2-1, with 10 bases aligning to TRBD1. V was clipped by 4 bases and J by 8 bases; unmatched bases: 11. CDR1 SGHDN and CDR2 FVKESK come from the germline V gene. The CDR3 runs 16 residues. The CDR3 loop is CASSLHLGQGIYEQFF. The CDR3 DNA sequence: TGTGCCAGCAGCCTTCACCTGGGACAGGGGATATATGAGCAGTTCTTC.

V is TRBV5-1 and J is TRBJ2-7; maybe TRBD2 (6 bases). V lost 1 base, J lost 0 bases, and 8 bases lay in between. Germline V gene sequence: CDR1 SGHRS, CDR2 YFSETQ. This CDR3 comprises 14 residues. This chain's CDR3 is CASSLTGSSYEQYF. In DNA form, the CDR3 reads TGCGCCAGCAGCTTGACCGGGAGCTCCTACGAGCAGTACTTC.

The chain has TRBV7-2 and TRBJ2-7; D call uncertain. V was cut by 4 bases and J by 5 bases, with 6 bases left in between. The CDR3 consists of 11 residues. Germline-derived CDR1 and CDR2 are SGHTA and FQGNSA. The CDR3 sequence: CASSSGHEQYF. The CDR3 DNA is TGTGCCAGCAGCTCCGGCCACGAGCAGTACTTC.

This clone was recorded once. This chain's CDR3 is CASSQTMNTEAFF. In nucleotides, the CDR3 is TGTGCCAGCAGCCAAACTATGAACACTGAAGCTTTCTTT. V gene TRBV2 combines with J gene TRBJ1-1, with unresolved D. Germline CDR1 is SNHLY and CDR2 is FYNNEI. V lost 6 bases to trimming and J lost 0 bases, with 8 bases between them. The CDR3 spans 13 residues.

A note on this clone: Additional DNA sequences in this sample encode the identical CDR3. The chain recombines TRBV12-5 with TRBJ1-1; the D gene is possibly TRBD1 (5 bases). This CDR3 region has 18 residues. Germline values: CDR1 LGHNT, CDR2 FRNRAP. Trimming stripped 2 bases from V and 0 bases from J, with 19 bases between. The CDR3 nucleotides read TGTGCTAGTGGTTTGACTAGACCGGGACTGGGAATGAACACTGAAGCTTTCTTT. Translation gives CASGLTRPGLGMNTEAFF.

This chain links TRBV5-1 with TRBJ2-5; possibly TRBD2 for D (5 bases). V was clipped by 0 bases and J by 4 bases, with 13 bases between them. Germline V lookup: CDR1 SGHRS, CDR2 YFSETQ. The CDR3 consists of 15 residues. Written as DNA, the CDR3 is TGCGCCAGCAGCTTGGAGCCGGGAATGGGAGAGACCCAGTACTTC. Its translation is CASSLEPGMGETQYF.

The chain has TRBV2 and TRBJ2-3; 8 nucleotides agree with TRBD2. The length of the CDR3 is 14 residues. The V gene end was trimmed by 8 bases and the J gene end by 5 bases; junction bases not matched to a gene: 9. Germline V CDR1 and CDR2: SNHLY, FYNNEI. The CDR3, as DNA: TGTGCCAGCTCCCGGGGGGGGGCAAAAGATACGCAGTATTTT. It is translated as CASSRGGAKDTQYF.

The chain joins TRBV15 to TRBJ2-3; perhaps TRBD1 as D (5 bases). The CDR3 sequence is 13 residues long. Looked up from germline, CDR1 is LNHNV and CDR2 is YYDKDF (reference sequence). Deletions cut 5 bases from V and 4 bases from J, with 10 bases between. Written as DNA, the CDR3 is TGTGCCACCAGCGCCAGGGTTGCAGATACGCAGTATTTT. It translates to CATSARVADTQYF.

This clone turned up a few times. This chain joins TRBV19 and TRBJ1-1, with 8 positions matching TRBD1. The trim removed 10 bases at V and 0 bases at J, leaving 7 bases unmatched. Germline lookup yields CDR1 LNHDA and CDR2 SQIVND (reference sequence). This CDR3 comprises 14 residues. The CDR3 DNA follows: TGTGCCACCCGACAGGGGAACGTGAACACTGAAGCTTTCTTT. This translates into CATRQGNVNTEAFF.

The CDR3 sequence is CAWRTGLEAFF. For the CDR3, the DNA is TGTGCCTGGAGGACGGGACTTGAAGCTTTCTTT. The V and J genes are TRBV30 and TRBJ1-1, with D perhaps matching TRBD1 (5 bases). Germline V gene data show CDR1 as GTSNPN and CDR2 as SVGIG (reference sequence). The CDR3 is 11 amino acids. V was clipped by 3 bases and J by 7 bases, with 9 bases between them.

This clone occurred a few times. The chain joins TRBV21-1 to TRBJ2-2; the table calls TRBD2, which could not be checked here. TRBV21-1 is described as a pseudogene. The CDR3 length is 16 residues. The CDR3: CASSLKGDANTGELFF. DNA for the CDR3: TGTGCCAGCAGTCTAAAGGGAGACGCGAACACCGGGGAGCTGTTTTTT.

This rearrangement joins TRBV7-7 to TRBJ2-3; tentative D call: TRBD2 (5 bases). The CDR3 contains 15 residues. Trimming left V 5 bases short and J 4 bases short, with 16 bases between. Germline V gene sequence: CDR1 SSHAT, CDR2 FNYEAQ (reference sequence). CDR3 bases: TGTGCCAGCAGCGCTAGTGGACTCCGCGCAGATACGCAGTATTTT. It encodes CASSASGLRADTQYF.